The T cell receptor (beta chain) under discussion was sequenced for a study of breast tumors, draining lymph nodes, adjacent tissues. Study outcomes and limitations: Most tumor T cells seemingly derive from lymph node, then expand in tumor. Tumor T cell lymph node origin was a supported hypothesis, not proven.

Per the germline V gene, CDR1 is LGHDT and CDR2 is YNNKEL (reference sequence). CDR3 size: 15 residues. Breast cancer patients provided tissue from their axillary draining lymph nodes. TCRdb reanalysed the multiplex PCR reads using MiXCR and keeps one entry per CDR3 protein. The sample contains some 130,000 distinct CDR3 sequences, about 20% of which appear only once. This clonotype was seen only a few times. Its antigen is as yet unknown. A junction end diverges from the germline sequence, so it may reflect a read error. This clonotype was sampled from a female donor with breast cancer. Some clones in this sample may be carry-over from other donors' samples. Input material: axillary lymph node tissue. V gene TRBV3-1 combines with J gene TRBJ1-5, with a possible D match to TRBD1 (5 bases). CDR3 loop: CASSQVSGGNRPQHF. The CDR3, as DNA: TGTGCCAGCAGCCAAGTGTCGGGGGGAAATCGGCCCCAGCATTTT.